This is a list of T cell receptor beta chains from one sample in a study of T cell changes during pregnancy in multiple sclerosis. Produced via immunoSEQ multiplex PCR; TCRdb's table is partial and in-frame only. The sample lists fewer than 45,000 clones; about nine tenths were seen once. The sample here was CD4+ T cells from peripheral blood mononuclear cells, taken in the third trimester of pregnancy. These receptors originate from a female donor in good health, enrolled as a control in a pregnancy study. Both conserved end residues are part of each CDR3. Fields, in order: clone size, V gene, D gene, J gene, CDR3 protein, CDR3 DNA. The D gene is left open where the match is weak. Some rows have no size entry. The others give once, few or many, or a class for an expanded clone.

medium-sized	TRBV5-6	-	TRBJ1-5	CASSSLRGGKGNQPQHF	TGTGCCAGCAGCTCCCTCCGGGGGGGAAAAGGTAATCAGCCCCAGCATTTT
-	TRBV7-8	-	TRBJ1-5	CASSFAIANQPQHF	TGTGCCAGCAGCTTTGCAATAGCCAATCAGCCCCAGCATTTT
-	TRBV28	TRBD1	TRBJ1-2	CASWGQGAMWGYTF	TGTGCCAGCTGGGGACAGGGGGCAATGTGGGGCTACACCTTC
-	TRBV2	TRBD2	TRBJ2-3	CASSERGAVLGDTQYF	TGTGCCAGCAGTGAGCGGGGGGCCGTTCTGGGAGATACGCAGTATTTT
once	TRBV7-9	TRBD1	TRBJ1-2	CASSQGQAPTDGYTF	TGTGCCAGCAGCCAAGGACAGGCTCCAACCGATGGCTACACCTTC
-	TRBV28	TRBD1	TRBJ2-1	CASSSRGPNRVRYEQFF	TGTGCCAGCAGTTCTAGGGGGCCGAACAGGGTGCGTTATGAGCAGTTCTTC
-	TRBV30	-	TRBJ2-3	CAWSAGTHVGTDTQYF	TGTGCCTGGAGCGCAGGGACTCACGTAGGCACAGATACGCAGTATTTT
-	TRBV7-2	-	TRBJ1-5	CASSSLNQPQHF	TGTGCCAGCAGCTCCCTAAATCAGCCCCAGCATTTT
-	TRBV7-8	TRBD2	TRBJ2-7	CASSLFGGGSYEQYF	TGTGCCAGCAGCTTATTTGGCGGGGGTTCCTACGAGCAGTACTTC
-	TRBV30	-	TRBJ2-4	CAWSGGTKNIQYF	TGTGCCTGGAGCGGGGGAACCAAAAACATTCAGTACTTC
-	TRBV28	-	TRBJ2-7	CASSLPAVWDEQYF	TGTGCCAGCAGTTTGCCCGCGGTGTGGGACGAGCAGTACTTC
-	TRBV7-7	TRBD1	TRBJ2-5	CASSRTGVQETQYF	TGTGCTAGCAGCAGAACAGGGGTCCAAGAGACCCAGTACTTC
few	TRBV6-4	TRBD2	TRBJ2-1	CASSDSTSGSNEQFF	TGTGCCAGCAGTGACTCGACTAGCGGGAGCAATGAGCAGTTCTTC
-	TRBV7-2	TRBD1	TRBJ2-7	CASSPDRMYEQYF	TGTGCCAGCAGCCCGGACAGGATGTACGAGCAGTACTTC
-	TRBV7-3	-	TRBJ2-3	CASSLWGLSTDTQYF	TGTGCCAGCAGCTTATGGGGGCTTAGCACAGATACGCAGTATTTT
-	TRBV7-9	-	TRBJ1-2	CASSPHINLNYGYTF	TGTGCCAGCAGCCCTCACATAAACCTTAACTATGGCTACACCTTC
-	TRBV2	-	TRBJ2-3	CASIRTIGWDTQYF	TGTGCCAGCATTCGCACTATCGGTTGGGATACGCAGTATTTT
few	TRBV5-4	-	TRBJ1-1	CASILDKSNTEAFF	TGTGCCAGCATCCTCGATAAGAGCAACACTGAAGCTTTCTTT
-	TRBV4-2	-	TRBJ2-1	CASSPGPGAFSSYNEQFF	TGTGCCAGCAGTCCAGGGCCCGGAGCCTTTAGCTCCTACAATGAGCAGTTCTTC
-	TRBV10-1	TRBD2	TRBJ2-1	CASSSLAGGRGSSYNEQFF	TGCGCCAGCAGTTCTTTAGCGGGGGGACGCGGTAGCTCCTACAATGAGCAGTTCTTC
-	TRBV28	TRBD2	TRBJ2-1	CASIAGGNAYNEQFF	TGTGCCAGCATAGCGGGAGGGAACGCTTACAATGAGCAGTTCTTC
-	TRBV6-5	TRBD2	TRBJ2-1	CASSRKREGRNEQFF	TGTGCCAGCAGCCGAAAGCGGGAGGGCCGGAATGAGCAGTTCTTC
-	TRBV7-6	TRBD2	TRBJ2-1	CASSTDPGLAGEGSYNEQFF	TGTGCCAGCAGCACCGACCCGGGACTAGCGGGAGAAGGGTCCTACAATGAGCAGTTCTTC
few	TRBV6-1	-	TRBJ1-1	CASSEYATVHTEAFF	TGTGCCAGCAGTGAATACGCGACAGTTCACACTGAAGCTTTCTTT
-	TRBV7-3	-	TRBJ1-1	CASSLGGHAEAFF	TGTGCCAGCAGCTTAGGGGGCCATGCTGAAGCTTTCTTT
-	TRBV7-3	TRBD1	TRBJ2-3	CASRTGSGTASTDTQYF	TGTGCCAGCAGAACCGGATCCGGGACAGCTAGCACAGATACGCAGTATTTT
-	TRBV6-1	-	TRBJ1-2	CASTSGANYGYTF	TGTGCCAGCACCTCCGGAGCTAACTATGGCTACACCTTC
few	TRBV2	-	TRBJ2-2	CASGRESQPGELFF	TGTGCCAGCGGCCGGGAGTCCCAACCCGGGGAGCTGTTTTTT
-	TRBV23-1	-	TRBJ2-2	CASSQLMYRNGAGELFF	TGCGCCAGCAGTCAATTAATGTACAGGAATGGGGCCGGGGAGCTGTTTTTT
few	TRBV18	TRBD2	TRBJ2-7	CASSQSHTSGMSEQYF	TGTGCCAGCTCACAAAGTCATACTAGCGGGATGAGCGAGCAGTACTTC
-	TRBV5-1	-	TRBJ1-4	CASSKTAMTTNEKLFF	TGCGCCAGCAGCAAGACAGCGATGACAACTAATGAAAAACTGTTTTTT
-	TRBV18	TRBD1	TRBJ2-7	CASSPQLRGPYEQYF	TGTGCCAGCTCACCCCAACTCAGGGGGCCCTACGAGCAGTACTTC
-	TRBV5-6	TRBD2	TRBJ2-1	CASSLTSGSYNEQFF	TGTGCCAGCAGCTTGACTAGCGGCTCCTACAATGAGCAGTTCTTC
once	TRBV5-1	-	TRBJ2-7	CASSPGYEQYF	TGCGCCAGCAGCCCGGGCTACGAGCAGTACTTC
-	TRBV25-1	TRBD1	TRBJ1-1	CASSGQGGTEAFF	TGTGCCAGCAGTGGTCAGGGGGGTACTGAAGCTTTCTTT
-	TRBV27	TRBD1	TRBJ2-5	CASSPGTGVETQYF	TGTGCCAGCAGTCCTGGGACAGGTGTAGAGACCCAGTACTTC
once	TRBV2	TRBD2	TRBJ2-5	CASGSSSGQETQYF	TGTGCCAGCGGCAGCTCTAGCGGACAAGAGACCCAGTACTTC
-	TRBV15	TRBD2	TRBJ2-7	CATSRGLAYEQYF	TGTGCCACCAGTAGAGGACTAGCATACGAGCAGTACTTC
-	TRBV18	-	TRBJ2-7	CASSPGQGRTHEQYF	TGTGCCAGCTCACCGGGGCAGGGCCGAACCCACGAGCAGTACTTC
-	TRBV29-1	TRBD1	TRBJ1-4	CSVKGTVLENEKLFF	TGCAGCGTTAAAGGGACAGTCCTTGAGAATGAAAAACTGTTTTTT
-	TRBV18	TRBD1	TRBJ2-2	CASLGQGANTGELFF	TGTGCCAGCTTGGGACAGGGCGCGAACACCGGGGAGCTGTTTTTT
-	TRBV7-2	-	TRBJ2-1	CASSYRGFEYNEQFF	TGTGCCAGCAGCTATCGGGGGTTTGAGTACAATGAGCAGTTCTTC
once	TRBV28	-	TRBJ1-4	CASSSDSKPPFFEKLFF	TGTGCCAGCAGTTCGGACAGCAAGCCCCCTTTTTTTGAAAAACTGTTTTTT
-	TRBV4-2	TRBD1	TRBJ1-2	CASSPKTTGINYGYTF	TGTGCCAGCAGCCCCAAGACGACAGGGATTAACTATGGCTACACCTTC
-	TRBV6-6	TRBD2	TRBJ2-7	CASTELGLAREQYF	TGTGCCAGCACCGAACTGGGACTAGCTAGGGAGCAGTACTTC
-	TRBV21-1	-	TRBJ1-2	CASSSPSVGVYGYTF	TGTGCCAGCAGCTCCCCATCGGTAGGGGTTTATGGCTACACCTTC
few	TRBV27	TRBD1	TRBJ2-7	CASSLDRGRYEQYF	TGTGCCAGCAGTTTGGACAGGGGGCGCTACGAGCAGTACTTC
once	TRBV5-6	TRBD2	TRBJ2-1	CASSLPSGSYNEQFF	TGTGCCAGCAGCCTGCCAAGCGGGAGCTACAATGAGCAGTTCTTC
-	TRBV28	-	TRBJ1-1	CASSLGNRAGTEAFF	TGTGCCAGCAGTTTAGGGAACCGCGCGGGGACTGAAGCTTTCTTT
few	TRBV7-2	-	TRBJ1-1	CASSRALNTEAFF	TGTGCCAGCAGCAGAGCACTGAACACTGAAGCTTTCTTT
-	TRBV28	-	TRBJ2-5	CASSYGLRGETQYF	TGTGCCAGCAGTTATGGTCTACGAGGGGAGACCCAGTACTTC
-	TRBV6-5	-	TRBJ2-7	CASKTGSSYEQYF	TGTGCCAGCAAAACCGGGTCCTCCTACGAGCAGTACTTC
-	TRBV30	-	TRBJ2-2	CAWSPRTGELFF	TGTGCCTGGAGCCCCCGCACCGGGGAGCTGTTTTTT
-	TRBV2	-	TRBJ2-1	CASSENSLYNEQFF	TGTGCCAGCAGTGAAAATTCGCTATACAATGAGCAGTTCTTC
-	TRBV30	-	TRBJ1-2	CAWRPGNYGYTF	TGTGCCTGGAGGCCAGGGAACTATGGCTACACCTTC
-	TRBV25-1	TRBD2	TRBJ2-1	CASSEFRAGTHGEQFF	TGTGCCAGCAGTGAATTCAGAGCGGGAACCCACGGTGAGCAGTTCTTC
-	TRBV5-1	TRBD1	TRBJ2-7	CASSLVVGGQATYEQYF	TGCGCCAGCAGCTTGGTTGTGGGTGGACAGGCCACCTACGAGCAGTACTTC